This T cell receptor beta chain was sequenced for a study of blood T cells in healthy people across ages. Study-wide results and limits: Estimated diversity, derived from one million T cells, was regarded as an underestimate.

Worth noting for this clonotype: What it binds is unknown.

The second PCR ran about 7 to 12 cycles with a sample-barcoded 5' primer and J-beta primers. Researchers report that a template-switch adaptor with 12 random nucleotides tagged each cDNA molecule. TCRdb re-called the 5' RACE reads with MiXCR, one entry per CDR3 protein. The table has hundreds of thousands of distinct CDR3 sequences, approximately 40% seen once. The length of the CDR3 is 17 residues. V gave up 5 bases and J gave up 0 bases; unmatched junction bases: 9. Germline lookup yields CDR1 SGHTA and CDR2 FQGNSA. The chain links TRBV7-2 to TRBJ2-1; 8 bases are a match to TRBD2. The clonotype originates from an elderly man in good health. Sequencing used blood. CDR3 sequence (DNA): TGTGCCAGCAGCCCCAGGGCGCGGGGGGACTCCTACAATGAGCAGTTCTTC. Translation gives CASSPRARGDSYNEQFF. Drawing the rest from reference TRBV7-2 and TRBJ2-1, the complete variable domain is GAGVSQSPSNKVTEKGKDVELRCDPISGHTALYWYRQSLGQGLEFLIYFQGNSAPDKSGLPSDRFSAERTGGSVSTLTIQRTQQEDSAVYLCASSPRARGDSYNEQFFGPGTRLTVL.